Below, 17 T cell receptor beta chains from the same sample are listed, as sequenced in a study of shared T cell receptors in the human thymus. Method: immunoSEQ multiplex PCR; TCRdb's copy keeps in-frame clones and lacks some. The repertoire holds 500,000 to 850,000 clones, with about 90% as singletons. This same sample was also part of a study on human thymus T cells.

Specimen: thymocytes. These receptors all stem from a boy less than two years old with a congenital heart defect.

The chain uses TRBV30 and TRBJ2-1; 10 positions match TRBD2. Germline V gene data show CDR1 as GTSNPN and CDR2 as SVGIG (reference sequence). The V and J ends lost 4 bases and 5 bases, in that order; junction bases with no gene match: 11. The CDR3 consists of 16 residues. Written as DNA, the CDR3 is TGTGCCTGGAACGGGGTCGGACTAGCGGCAAACAATGAGCAGTTCTTC. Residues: CAWNGVGLAANNEQFF. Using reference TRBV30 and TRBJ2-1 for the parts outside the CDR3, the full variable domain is SQTIHQWPATLVQPVGSPLSLECTVEGTSNPNLYWYRQAAGRGLQLLFYSVGIGQISSEVPQNLSASRPQDRQFILSSKKLLLSDSGFYLCAWNGVGLAANNEQFFGPGTRLTVL.

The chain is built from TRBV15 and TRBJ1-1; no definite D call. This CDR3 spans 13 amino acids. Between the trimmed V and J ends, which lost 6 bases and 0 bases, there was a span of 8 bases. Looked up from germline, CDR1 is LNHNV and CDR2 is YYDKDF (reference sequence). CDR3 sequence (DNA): TGTGCCACCAGGAGACTCCTGAACACTGAAGCTTTCTTT. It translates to CATRRLLNTEAFF.

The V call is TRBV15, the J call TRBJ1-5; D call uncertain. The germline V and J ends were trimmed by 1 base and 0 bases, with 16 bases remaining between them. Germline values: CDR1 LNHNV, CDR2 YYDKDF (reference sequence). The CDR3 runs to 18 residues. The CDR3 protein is CATSRVGAVRSSNQPQHF. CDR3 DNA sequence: TGTGCCACCAGCAGAGTTGGAGCGGTTAGAAGTAGCAATCAGCCCCAGCATTTT.

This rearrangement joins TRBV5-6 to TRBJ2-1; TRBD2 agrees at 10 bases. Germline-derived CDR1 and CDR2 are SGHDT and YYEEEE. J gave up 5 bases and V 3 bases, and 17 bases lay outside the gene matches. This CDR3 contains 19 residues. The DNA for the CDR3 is TGTGCCAGCAGCTCTCAAATGCCACCGGGACTAGCGCCTCACAATGAGCAGTTCTTC. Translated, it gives CASSSQMPPGLAPHNEQFF.

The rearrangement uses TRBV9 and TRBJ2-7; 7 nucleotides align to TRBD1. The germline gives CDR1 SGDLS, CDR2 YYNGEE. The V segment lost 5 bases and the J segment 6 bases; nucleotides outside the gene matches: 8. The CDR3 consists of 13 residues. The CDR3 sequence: CASSATGFGEQYF. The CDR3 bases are TGTGCCAGCAGTGCGACAGGGTTCGGCGAGCAGTACTTC.

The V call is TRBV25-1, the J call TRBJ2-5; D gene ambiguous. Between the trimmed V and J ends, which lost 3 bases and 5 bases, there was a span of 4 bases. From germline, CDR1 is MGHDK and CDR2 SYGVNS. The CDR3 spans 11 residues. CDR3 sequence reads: CASSDRETQYF. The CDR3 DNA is TGTGCCAGCAGTGACAGGGAGACCCAGTACTTC.

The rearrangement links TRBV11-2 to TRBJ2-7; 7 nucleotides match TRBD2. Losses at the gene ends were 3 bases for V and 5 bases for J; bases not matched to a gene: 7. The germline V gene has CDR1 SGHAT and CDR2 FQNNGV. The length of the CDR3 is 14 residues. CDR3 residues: CASSFGLRGDEQYF. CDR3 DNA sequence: TGTGCCAGCAGCTTTGGACTTCGGGGGGACGAGCAGTACTTC.

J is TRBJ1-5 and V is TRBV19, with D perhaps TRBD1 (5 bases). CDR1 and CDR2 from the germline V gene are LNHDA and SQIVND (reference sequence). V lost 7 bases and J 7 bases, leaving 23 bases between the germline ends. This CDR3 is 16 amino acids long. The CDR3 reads CASIPRWGGDEQPQHF. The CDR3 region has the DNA TGTGCCAGTATCCCAAGGTGGGGGGGAGACGAACAGCCCCAGCATTTT.

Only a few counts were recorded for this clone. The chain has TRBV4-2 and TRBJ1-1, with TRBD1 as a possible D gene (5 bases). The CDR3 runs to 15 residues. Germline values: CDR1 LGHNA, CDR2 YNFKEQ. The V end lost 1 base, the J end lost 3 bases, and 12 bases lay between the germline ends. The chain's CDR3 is CASSQGQPEDTEAFF. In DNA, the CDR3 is TGTGCCAGCAGCCAAGGACAGCCCGAGGACACTGAAGCTTTCTTT.

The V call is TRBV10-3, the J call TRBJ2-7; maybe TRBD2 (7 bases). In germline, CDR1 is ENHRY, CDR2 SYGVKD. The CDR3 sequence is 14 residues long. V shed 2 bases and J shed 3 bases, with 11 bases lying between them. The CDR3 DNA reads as TGTGCCATCAGTGAGGCGGGGGCCGGCTACGAGCAGTACTTC. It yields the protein CAISEAGAGYEQYF.

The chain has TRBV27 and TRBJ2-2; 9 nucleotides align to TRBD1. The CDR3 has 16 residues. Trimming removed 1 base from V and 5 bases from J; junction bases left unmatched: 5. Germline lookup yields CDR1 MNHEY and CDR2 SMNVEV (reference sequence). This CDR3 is CASSLWGQGKTGELFF. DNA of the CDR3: TGTGCCAGCAGTTTATGGGGACAGGGAAAGACCGGGGAGCTGTTTTTT.

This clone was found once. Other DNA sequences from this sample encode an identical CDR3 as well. Here the CDR3 reads CASSHRQGGTEAFF. CDR3 bases: TGTGCCAGTAGTCACAGACAGGGGGGTACTGAAGCTTTCTTT. J is TRBJ1-1 and V is TRBV19, with TRBD1 matching 9 bases. The length of the CDR3 is 14 residues. Germline V CDR1 and CDR2: LNHDA, SQIVND (reference sequence). The trim removed 5 bases at V and 5 bases at J, leaving 6 bases unmatched.

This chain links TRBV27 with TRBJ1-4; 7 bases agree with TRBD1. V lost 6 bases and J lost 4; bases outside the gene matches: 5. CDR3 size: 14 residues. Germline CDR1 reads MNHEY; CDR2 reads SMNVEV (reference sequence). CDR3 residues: CASRKRQGNEKLFF. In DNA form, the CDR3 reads TGTGCCAGCAGGAAACGACAGGGTAATGAAAAACTGTTTTTT.

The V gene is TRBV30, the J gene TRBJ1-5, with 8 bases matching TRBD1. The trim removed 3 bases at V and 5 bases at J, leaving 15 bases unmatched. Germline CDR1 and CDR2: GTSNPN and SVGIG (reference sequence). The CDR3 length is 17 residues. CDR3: CAWRGGGDPRGHQPQHF. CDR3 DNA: TGTGCCTGGAGAGGGGGAGGGGACCCCAGGGGGCATCAGCCCCAGCATTTT.

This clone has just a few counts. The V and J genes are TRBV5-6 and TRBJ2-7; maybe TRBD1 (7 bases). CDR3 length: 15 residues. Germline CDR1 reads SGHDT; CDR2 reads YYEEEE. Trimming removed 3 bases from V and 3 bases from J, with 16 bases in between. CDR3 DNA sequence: TGTGCCAGCAGCTCAGGGGGGCAGGTATTCTACGAGCAGTACTTC. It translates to CASSSGGQVFYEQYF.

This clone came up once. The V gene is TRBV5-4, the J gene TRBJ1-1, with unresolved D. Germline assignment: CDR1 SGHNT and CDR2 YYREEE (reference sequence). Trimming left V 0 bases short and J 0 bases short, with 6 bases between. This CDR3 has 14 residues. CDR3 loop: CASSLADMNTEAFF. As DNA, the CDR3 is TGTGCCAGCAGCTTGGCCGACATGAACACTGAAGCTTTCTTT. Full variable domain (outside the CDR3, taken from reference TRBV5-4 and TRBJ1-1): ETGVTQSPTHLIKTRGQQVTLRCSSQSGHNTVSWYQQALGQGPQFIFQYYREEENGRGNFPPRFSGLQFPNYSSELNVNALELDDSALYLCASSLADMNTEAFFGQGTRLTVV.

The CDR3 region has the DNA TGTGCCAGCAGCCCCCCGAGAGGCTTCTATGGCTACACCTTC. Amino acid sequence: CASSPPRGFYGYTF. V and J are TRBV5-6 and TRBJ1-2; no clear D. Germline lookup yields CDR1 SGHDT and CDR2 YYEEEE. The length of the CDR3 is 14 residues. Deletions cut 4 bases from V and 4 bases from J, with 14 bases between.